This T cell receptor (beta chain) was recorded in a study of blood T cell repertoires in COVID-19. Whole-study context: Sites in the United States, Italy and Spain provided acute and convalescent COVID-19 samples. Sources were T cells, B-cell-depleted T cells, or PBMCs; the material itself was cDNA or gDNA.

Methods used by the authors: Researchers report that nucleated cell counts were estimated from reference gene primer amplification. Here immunoSEQ multiplex PCR was the method, and the copy in TCRdb shows in-frame clones only, minus some. D and trimming were read from the DNA, whereas the V and J calls and clone size are those reported in that table. In the table there are roughly 150,000 clones, 83% of which are singletons. This clone showed up just once. J lost 7 bases, V lost 11 bases, and 15 bases had no gene match. Germline CDR1 and CDR2: ENHRY and SYGVKD. The CDR3 is 16 amino acids. The material sequenced was peripheral blood. This TCR derives from a woman of 80 years or more with acute or convalescent COVID-19. The chain employs TRBV10-3 and TRBJ2-1, with 12 bases fitting TRBD1. In nucleotides, the CDR3 is TGTGCCGCCGACCCCACTCCGGGACAGGGGGCGAATGAGCAGTTCTTC. It specifies CAADPTPGQGANEQFF.